This TCR beta chain was obtained from a study of T cells in localized non-small cell lung cancer. Overall study findings and caveats: With higher T cell density in blood came longer overall survival. Detection in adjacent lung was observed for a median 57 of the top 100 tumor clones. The highest T cell clonality was in uninvolved adjacent lung, above tumor.

This clone has just a few counts. Antigen: not known. Trimming stripped 5 bases from V and 1 base from J, with 15 bases between. This CDR3 spans 16 amino acids. The germline gives CDR1 PRHDT, CDR2 FYEKMQ (reference sequence). Assay used: immunoSEQ multiplex PCR; TCRdb lists only in-frame clones, some missing. The sample carries under 55,000 clones, about three quarters recorded once. The TCR originated in a woman aged 35 to 70 with stage II lung adenocarcinoma. The sequences come from PBMCs, collected before any cancer treatment. This rearrangement joins TRBV13 to TRBJ2-1; TRBD2 is a possible D gene (7 bases). CDR3 nucleotide sequence: TGTGCCAGCAGCCCCCCTGGGGGGGCGTCCTACAATGAGCAGTTCTTC. This translates into CASSPPGGASYNEQFF. Full variable domain (remainder filled in from reference TRBV13 and TRBJ2-1): AAGVIQSPRHLIKEKRETATLKCYPIPRHDTVYWYQQGPGQDPQFLISFYEKMQSDKGSIPDRFSAQQFSDYHSELNMSSLELGDSALYFCASSPPGGASYNEQFFGPGTRLTVL.